Given below is one TCR beta chain in context. As yet, its antigen is unknown. The entry originates in a study of T cell responses to AZD1222 COVID-19 vaccine. General study points: Baseline serostatus was positive in only a handful of AZD1222 recipients. Spike-specific TCR breadth rose after two AZD1222 doses, and depth rose as well. Spike regions recognized by vaccine-associated CD4 TCRs spanned the protein, led by 160-218 and 743-854.

TCRdb keeps only in-frame clones here, not all; method: immunoSEQ multiplex PCR. This sample has about 68,000 clones, with 86% found just once. V lost 4 bases, J lost 2 bases, and 7 bases stayed unmatched. Germline V lookup: CDR1 SGDLS, CDR2 YYNGEE. There are 16 residues in the CDR3. The chain recombines TRBV9 with TRBJ1-3, with TRBD1 matching 9 bases. The TCR comes from an adult in good health. The sequenced sample was peripheral blood, obtained on day 0 of AZD1222 vaccination. The CDR3 coding sequence is TGTGCCAGCAGCAAGGACAGGGGCGCGGCTGGAAACACCATATATTTT. Residues: CASSKDRGAAGNTIYF.